The 10 T cell receptor beta chains listed next were all sequenced from one sample in a study of blood T cell repertoires in COVID-19. TCRdb keeps only in-frame clones here, not all; method: immunoSEQ multiplex PCR. The sample gives about 260,000 clones, approximately 89% of which show up once; 2.5% to 3% is in the top ten. Sample: PBMCs or T cells enriched from blood (not recorded which). The receptors were sampled from a man aged 35-49 years who had been exposed to COVID-19.

V and J are TRBV28 and TRBJ1-2; tentative D call: TRBD1 (5 bases). The CDR3 totals 13 residues. The V end lost 5 bases, the J end lost 7 bases, and 14 bases lay between the germline ends. Germline-derived CDR1 and CDR2 are MDHEN and SYDVKM. The CDR3 spells CASSLVGVAGYTF. The CDR3 bases are TGTGCCAGCAGTCTTGTAGGGGTAGCTGGCTACACCTTC.

V is TRBV7-3 and J is TRBJ2-1, with D possibly matching TRBD2 (6 bases). Trimming removed 4 bases from V and 1 base from J, with 11 bases in between. Germline lookup yields CDR1 SGHTA and CDR2 FQGTGA. This CDR3 is built from 15 residues. This CDR3 reads CASSSVAVSYNEQFF. DNA for the CDR3: TGTGCCAGCAGCTCGGTAGCGGTATCCTACAATGAGCAGTTCTTC.

CDR3 nucleotides: TGCGCCAGCAGCCAACAGGGTTTCTACGAGCAGTACTTC. Its translation: CASSQQGFYEQYF. The V gene is TRBV4-1, the J gene TRBJ2-7, with D tentatively TRBD1 (5 bases). Looked up from germline, CDR1 is MGHRA and CDR2 is YSYEKL. V was cut by 2 bases and J by 3 bases, with 8 bases left in between. CDR3 length equals 13 residues.

J is TRBJ1-1 and V is TRBV30; the match to TRBD1 covers 9 bases. Germline CDR1 and CDR2: GTSNPN and SVGIG (reference sequence). With V trimmed by 4 bases and J by 8 bases, 8 bases remained unmatched. CDR3 length: 13 amino acids. The CDR3 here is CAWTATGGVEAFF. The CDR3 bases are TGTGCCTGGACCGCTACAGGGGGCGTGGAAGCTTTCTTT. The full variable domain, rest sourced from reference TRBV30 and TRBJ1-1, is SQTIHQWPATLVQPVGSPLSLECTVEGTSNPNLYWYRQAAGRGLQLLFYSVGIGQISSEVPQNLSASRPQDRQFILSSKKLLLSDSGFYLCAWTATGGVEAFFGQGTRLTVV.

The chain combines TRBV7-9 with TRBJ2-1, with D unresolved. CDR3 length: 13 amino acids. Trimming shortened V by 5 bases and J by 8 bases, and 13 bases separated the two germline ends. Germline CDR1 reads SEHNR; CDR2 reads FQNEAQ (reference sequence). The CDR3 region has the DNA TGTGCCAGCAGCCCGGTCGGTATCTATGAGCAGTTCTTC. Protein product: CASSPVGIYEQFF.

The chain recombines TRBV19 with TRBJ1-4; possible D gene TRBD1, 5 bases. The V gene lost 3 bases and the J gene lost 5 bases, with 13 bases spanning the gap. This CDR3 contains 15 residues. Germline lookup yields CDR1 LNHDA and CDR2 SQIVND (reference sequence). CDR3 in DNA: TGTGCCAGTAGTATTGGGGGGACCTTAAATGAAAAACTGTTTTTT. Translation: CASSIGGTLNEKLFF.

The CDR3 DNA is TGTGCCAGCAGCTTATCGGTAGCAACTGATACGCAGTATTTT. Its translation is CASSLSVATDTQYF. The chain combines TRBV7-2 with TRBJ2-3; D is uncertain. The V and J ends lost 2 bases and 6 bases respectively, with 12 bases between them. Germline lookup yields CDR1 SGHTA and CDR2 FQGNSA. This CDR3 is 14 amino acids long. Together with reference TRBV7-2 and TRBJ2-3, the CDR3 gives the full variable domain: GAGVSQSPSNKVTEKGKDVELRCDPISGHTALYWYRQSLGQGLEFLIYFQGNSAPDKSGLPSDRFSAERTGGSVSTLTIQRTQQEDSAVYLCASSLSVATDTQYFGPGTRLTVL.

The table lists this clone with a count of one. The chain is built from TRBV5-1 and TRBJ2-5; 12 nucleotides line up with TRBD2. The length of the CDR3 is 15 residues. From germline, CDR1 is SGHRS and CDR2 YFSETQ. The V gene end was trimmed by 6 bases and the J gene end by 2 bases; junction bases not matched to a gene: 5. CDR3 sequence reads: CASNDLAGGQETQYF. For the CDR3, the DNA is TGCGCCAGCAACGATCTAGCGGGAGGGCAAGAGACCCAGTACTTC.

The chain couples TRBV28 to TRBJ1-2; 7 bases are shared with TRBD1. This CDR3 has 14 amino acids. CDR1 is MDHEN and CDR2 is SYDVKM in the germline V gene. The V gene end was trimmed by 2 bases and the J gene end by 4 bases; junction bases not matched to a gene: 4. The DNA for the CDR3 is TGTGCCAGCAGTTTAACAGGGGACCCCTATGGCTACACCTTC. This translates into CASSLTGDPYGYTF.

The CDR3 bases are TGTGCCAGCAGCCTTGTGGGAGGGTCCCTGAACACTGAAGCTTTCTTT. Protein sequence: CASSLVGGSLNTEAFF. This chain links TRBV11-2 with TRBJ1-1; no reliable D call. The CDR3 sequence is 16 residues long. The V end lost 5 bases, the J end lost 0 bases, and 16 bases lay between the germline ends. Germline CDR1 is SGHAT and CDR2 is FQNNGV.